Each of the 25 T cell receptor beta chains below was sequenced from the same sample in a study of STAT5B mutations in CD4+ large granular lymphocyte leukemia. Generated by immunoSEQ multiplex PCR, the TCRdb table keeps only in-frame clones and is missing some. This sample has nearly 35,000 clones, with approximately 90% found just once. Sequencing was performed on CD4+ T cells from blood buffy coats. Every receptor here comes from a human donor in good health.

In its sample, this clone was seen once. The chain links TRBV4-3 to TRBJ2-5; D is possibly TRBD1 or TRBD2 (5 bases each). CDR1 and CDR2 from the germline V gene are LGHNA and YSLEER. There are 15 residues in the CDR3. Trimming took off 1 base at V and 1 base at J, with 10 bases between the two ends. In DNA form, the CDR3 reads TGCGCCAGCAGCCAAGGGGTGGGGGTCCAAGAGACCCAGTACTTC. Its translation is CASSQGVGVQETQYF.

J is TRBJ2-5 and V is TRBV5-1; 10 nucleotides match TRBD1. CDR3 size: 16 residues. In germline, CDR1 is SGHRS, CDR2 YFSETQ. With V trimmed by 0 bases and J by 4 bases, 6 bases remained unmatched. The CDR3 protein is CASSLAGTGEGETQYF. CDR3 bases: TGCGCCAGCAGCTTGGCCGGGACAGGGGAAGGAGAGACCCAGTACTTC.

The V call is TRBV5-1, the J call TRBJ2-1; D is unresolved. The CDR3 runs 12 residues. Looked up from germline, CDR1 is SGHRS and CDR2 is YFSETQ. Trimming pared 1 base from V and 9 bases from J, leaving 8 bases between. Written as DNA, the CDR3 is TGCGCCAGCAGCTTGACCGCAGCTGAGCAGTTCTTC. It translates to CASSLTAAEQFF.

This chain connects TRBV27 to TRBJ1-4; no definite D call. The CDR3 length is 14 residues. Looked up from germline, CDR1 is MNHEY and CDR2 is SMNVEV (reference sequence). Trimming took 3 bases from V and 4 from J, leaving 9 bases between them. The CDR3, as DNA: TGTGCCAGCAGTTTTTCGGGTGGTAATGAAAAACTGTTTTTT. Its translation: CASSFSGGNEKLFF. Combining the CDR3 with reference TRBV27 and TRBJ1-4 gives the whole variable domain EAQVTQNPRYLITVTGKKLTVTCSQNMNHEYMSWYRQDPGLGLRQIYYSMNVEVTDKGDVPEGYKVSRKEKRNFPLILESPSPNQTSLYFCASSFSGGNEKLFFGSGTQLSVL.

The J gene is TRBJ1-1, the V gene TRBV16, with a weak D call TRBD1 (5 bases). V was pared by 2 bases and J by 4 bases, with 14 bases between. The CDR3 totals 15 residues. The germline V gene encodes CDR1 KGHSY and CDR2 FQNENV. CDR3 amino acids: CASSQPRGGVTEAFF. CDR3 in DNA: TGTGCCAGCAGCCAACCCCGGGGAGGGGTCACTGAAGCTTTCTTT.

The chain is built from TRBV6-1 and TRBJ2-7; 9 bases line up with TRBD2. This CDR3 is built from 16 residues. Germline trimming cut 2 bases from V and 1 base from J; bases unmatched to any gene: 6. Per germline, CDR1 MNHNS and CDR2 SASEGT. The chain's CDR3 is CASSEWREGRSYEQYF. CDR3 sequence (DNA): TGTGCCAGCAGTGAATGGCGGGAGGGCCGATCCTACGAGCAGTACTTC.

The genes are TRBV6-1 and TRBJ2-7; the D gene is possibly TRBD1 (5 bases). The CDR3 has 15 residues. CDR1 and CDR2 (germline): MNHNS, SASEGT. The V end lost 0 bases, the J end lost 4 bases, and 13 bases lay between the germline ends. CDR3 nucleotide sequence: TGTGCCAGCAGTGAAGCGCTGGGGCAACTATACGAGCAGTACTTC. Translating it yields CASSEALGQLYEQYF.

The CDR3 region is CASSGTSGSFAGELFF. The CDR3 DNA sequence: TGTGCCAGCTCCGGGACTAGCGGGAGTTTTGCCGGGGAGCTGTTTTTT. The chain joins TRBV18 to TRBJ2-2; 14 bases fit TRBD2. V was clipped by 6 bases and J by 6 bases; unmatched bases: 6. Germline loops: CDR1 KGHSH, CDR2 LQKENI. The CDR3 is 16 amino acids.

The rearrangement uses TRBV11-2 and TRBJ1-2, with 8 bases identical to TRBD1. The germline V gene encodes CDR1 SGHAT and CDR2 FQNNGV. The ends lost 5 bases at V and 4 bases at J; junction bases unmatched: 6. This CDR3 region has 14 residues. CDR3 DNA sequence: TGTGCCAGCAGCCTGGACAGGGCCCCCTATGGCTACACCTTC. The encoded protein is CASSLDRAPYGYTF.

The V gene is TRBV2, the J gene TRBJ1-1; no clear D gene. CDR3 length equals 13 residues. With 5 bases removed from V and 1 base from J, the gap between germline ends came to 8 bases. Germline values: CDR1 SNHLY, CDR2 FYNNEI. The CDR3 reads CASSLGRNTEAFF. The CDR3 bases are TGTGCCAGCAGTTTAGGACGGAACACTGAAGCTTTCTTT.

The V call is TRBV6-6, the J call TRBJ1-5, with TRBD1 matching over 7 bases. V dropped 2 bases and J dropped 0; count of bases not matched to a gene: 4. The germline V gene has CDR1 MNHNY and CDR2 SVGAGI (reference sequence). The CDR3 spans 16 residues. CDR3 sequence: CASSYPTGVSNQPQHF. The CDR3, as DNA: TGTGCCAGCAGTTACCCAACAGGGGTTAGCAATCAGCCCCAGCATTTT.

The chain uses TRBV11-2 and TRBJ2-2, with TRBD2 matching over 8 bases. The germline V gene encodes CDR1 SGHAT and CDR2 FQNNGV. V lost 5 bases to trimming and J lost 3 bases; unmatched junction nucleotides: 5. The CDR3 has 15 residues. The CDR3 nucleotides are TGTGCCAGCAGCATAAGCGGGAGAGACACCGGGGAGCTGTTTTTT. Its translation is CASSISGRDTGELFF.

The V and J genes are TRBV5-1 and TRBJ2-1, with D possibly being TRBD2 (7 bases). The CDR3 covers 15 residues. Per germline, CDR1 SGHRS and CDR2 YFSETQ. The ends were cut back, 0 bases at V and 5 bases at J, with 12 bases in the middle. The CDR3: CASSLGGRGNNEQFF. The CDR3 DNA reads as TGCGCCAGCAGCTTGGGGGGGAGGGGGAACAATGAGCAGTTCTTC.

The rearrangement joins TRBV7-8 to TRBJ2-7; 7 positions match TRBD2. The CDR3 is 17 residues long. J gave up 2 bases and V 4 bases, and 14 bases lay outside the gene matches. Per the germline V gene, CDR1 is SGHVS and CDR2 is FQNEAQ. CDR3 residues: CASSSRRSGGRAYEQYF. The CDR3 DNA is TGTGCCAGCAGCTCCCGTAGGTCTGGCGGGAGAGCCTACGAGCAGTACTTC.

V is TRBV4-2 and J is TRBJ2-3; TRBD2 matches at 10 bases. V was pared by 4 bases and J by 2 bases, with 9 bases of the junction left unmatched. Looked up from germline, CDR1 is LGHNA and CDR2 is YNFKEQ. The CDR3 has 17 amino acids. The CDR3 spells CASSPGLAETHTDTQYF. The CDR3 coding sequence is TGTGCCAGCAGCCCCGGACTAGCGGAAACACACACAGATACGCAGTATTTT.

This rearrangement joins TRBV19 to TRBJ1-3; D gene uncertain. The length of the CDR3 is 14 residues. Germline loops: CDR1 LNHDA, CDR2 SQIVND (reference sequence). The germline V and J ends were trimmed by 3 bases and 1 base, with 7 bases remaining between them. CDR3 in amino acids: CASSMTNSGNTIYF. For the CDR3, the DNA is TGTGCCAGTAGTATGACCAATTCTGGAAACACCATATATTTT.

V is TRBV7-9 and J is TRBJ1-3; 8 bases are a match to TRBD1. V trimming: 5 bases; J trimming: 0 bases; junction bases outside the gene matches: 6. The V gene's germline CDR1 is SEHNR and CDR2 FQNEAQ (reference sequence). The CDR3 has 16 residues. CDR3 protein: CASSPPGQASGNTIYF. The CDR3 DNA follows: TGTGCCAGCAGCCCACCGGGACAGGCCTCTGGAAACACCATATATTTT.

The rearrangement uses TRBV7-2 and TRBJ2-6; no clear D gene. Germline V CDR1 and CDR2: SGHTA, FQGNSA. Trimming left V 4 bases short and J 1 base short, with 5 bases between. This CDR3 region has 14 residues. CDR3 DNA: TGTGCCAGCAGCTCATATTCTGGGGCCAACGTCCTGACTTTC. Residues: CASSSYSGANVLTF. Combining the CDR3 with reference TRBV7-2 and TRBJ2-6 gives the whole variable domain GAGVSQSPSNKVTEKGKDVELRCDPISGHTALYWYRQSLGQGLEFLIYFQGNSAPDKSGLPSDRFSAERTGGSVSTLTIQRTQQEDSAVYLCASSSYSGANVLTFGAGSRLTVL.

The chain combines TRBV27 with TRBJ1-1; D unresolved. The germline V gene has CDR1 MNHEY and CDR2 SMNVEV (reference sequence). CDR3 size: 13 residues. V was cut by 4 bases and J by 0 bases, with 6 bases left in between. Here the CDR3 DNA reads TGTGCCAGCAGTTCCCAGATGAACACTGAAGCTTTCTTT. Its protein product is CASSSQMNTEAFF.

The CDR3 nucleotides read TGTGCCAGCAGCTTAATACAGGGAACAGCCTACGAGCAGTACTTC. Translation: CASSLIQGTAYEQYF. The genes are TRBV7-2 and TRBJ2-7, with D tentatively TRBD1 (6 bases). The V gene's germline CDR1 is SGHTA and CDR2 FQGNSA. Trimming took off 2 bases at V and 2 bases at J, with 13 bases between the two ends. The CDR3 has 15 residues.

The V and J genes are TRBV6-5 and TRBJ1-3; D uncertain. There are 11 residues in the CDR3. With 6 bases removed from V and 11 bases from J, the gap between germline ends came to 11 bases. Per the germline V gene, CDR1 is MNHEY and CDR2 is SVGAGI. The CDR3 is CASSGEGAIYF. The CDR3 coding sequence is TGTGCCAGCAGCGGAGAGGGCGCCATATATTTT.

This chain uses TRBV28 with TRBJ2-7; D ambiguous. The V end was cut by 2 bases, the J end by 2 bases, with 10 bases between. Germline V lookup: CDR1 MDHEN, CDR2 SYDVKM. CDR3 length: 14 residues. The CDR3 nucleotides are TGTGCCAGCAGTTTAAGCCCGAGGACCTACGAGCAGTACTTC. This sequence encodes CASSLSPRTYEQYF.

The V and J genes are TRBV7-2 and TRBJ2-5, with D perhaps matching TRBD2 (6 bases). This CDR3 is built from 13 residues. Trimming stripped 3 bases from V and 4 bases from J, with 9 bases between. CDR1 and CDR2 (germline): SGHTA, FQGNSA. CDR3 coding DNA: TGTGCCAGCAGCTTTGGGACTTCAGAGACCCAGTACTTC. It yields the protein CASSFGTSETQYF.

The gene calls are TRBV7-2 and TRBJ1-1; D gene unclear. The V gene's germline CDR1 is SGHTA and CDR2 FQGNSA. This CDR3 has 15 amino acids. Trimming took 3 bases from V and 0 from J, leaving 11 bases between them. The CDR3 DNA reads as TGTGCCAGCAGCTTCTCATCCTCGGTGAACACTGAAGCTTTCTTT. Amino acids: CASSFSSSVNTEAFF.

The CDR3 DNA reads TGTGCCAGCAGCTCCTCTCCAGGGAATGAGCAGTTCTTC. It codes for CASSSSPGNEQFF. The V gene is TRBV11-2, the J gene TRBJ2-1, with D perhaps TRBD1 (5 bases). Trimming removed 4 bases from V and 7 bases from J, with 11 bases in between. Germline assignment: CDR1 SGHAT and CDR2 FQNNGV. The length of the CDR3 is 13 residues.